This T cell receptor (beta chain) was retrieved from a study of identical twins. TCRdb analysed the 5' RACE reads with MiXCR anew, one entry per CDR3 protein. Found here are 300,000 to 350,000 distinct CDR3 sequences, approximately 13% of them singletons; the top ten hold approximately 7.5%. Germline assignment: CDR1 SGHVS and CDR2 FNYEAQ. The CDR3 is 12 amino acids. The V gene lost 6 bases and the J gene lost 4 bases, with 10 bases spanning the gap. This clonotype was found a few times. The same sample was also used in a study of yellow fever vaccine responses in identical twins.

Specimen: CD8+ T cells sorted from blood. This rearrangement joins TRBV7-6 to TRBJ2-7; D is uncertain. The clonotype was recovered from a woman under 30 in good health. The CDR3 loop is CASSQTGYEQYF. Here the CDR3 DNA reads TGTGCCAGCAGTCAAACTGGATACGAGCAGTACTTC.